This passage covers 3 T cell receptor beta chains from one sample sequenced in a study of graft-versus-host responses after intestinal transplantation. Plating combined 200,000 CFSE-labeled responder cells with 200,000 irradiated, violet-dye-labeled stimulator cells. Using immunoSEQ multiplex PCR, the repertoire was profiled, and TCRdb retains in-frame clones only, with some absent. The sample holds roughly 21,000 clones, 33% seen once. The sample here was alloreactive CD8+ T cells from a mixed lymphocyte reaction culture, taken before intestinal transplant. Subset: CFSE-low proliferating T cells sorted from roughly 6-day pre-transplant mixed lymphocyte reaction (GvH or HvG direction). Source of these receptors: a human patient who received an intestinal transplant.

This clone turned up a few times. This CDR3 is CASSNALREYEQYF. DNA of the CDR3: TGTGCCAGCAGCAACGCCCTCCGGGAGTACGAGCAGTACTTC. V is TRBV13 and J is TRBJ2-7, with TRBD2 as a possible D gene (6 bases). CDR1 and CDR2 from the germline V gene are PRHDT and FYEKMQ (reference sequence). Trimming shortened V by 5 bases and J by 4 bases, and 15 bases separated the two germline ends. This CDR3 comprises 14 residues.

The chain is built from TRBV11-2 and TRBJ2-2, with 7 bases lining up with TRBD2. The germline V gene has CDR1 SGHAT and CDR2 FQNNGV. This CDR3 has 16 residues. V lost 1 base, J lost 6 bases, and 8 bases stayed unmatched. The CDR3 nucleotides are TGTGCCAGCAGCTTAGGAGGGGCCAGCGGGGCCGGGGAGCTGTTTTTT. Its protein product is CASSLGGASGAGELFF.

This clone occurred a few times. V gene TRBV30 combines with J gene TRBJ2-1; 10 bases agree with TRBD1. Germline V gene data show CDR1 as GTSNPN and CDR2 as SVGIG (reference sequence). The CDR3 has 14 residues. J gave up 4 bases and V 5 bases, and 5 bases lay outside the gene matches. CDR3 in amino acids: CAWSPGQGYNEQFF. DNA of the CDR3: TGTGCCTGGTCCCCGGGACAGGGGTACAATGAGCAGTTCTTC.